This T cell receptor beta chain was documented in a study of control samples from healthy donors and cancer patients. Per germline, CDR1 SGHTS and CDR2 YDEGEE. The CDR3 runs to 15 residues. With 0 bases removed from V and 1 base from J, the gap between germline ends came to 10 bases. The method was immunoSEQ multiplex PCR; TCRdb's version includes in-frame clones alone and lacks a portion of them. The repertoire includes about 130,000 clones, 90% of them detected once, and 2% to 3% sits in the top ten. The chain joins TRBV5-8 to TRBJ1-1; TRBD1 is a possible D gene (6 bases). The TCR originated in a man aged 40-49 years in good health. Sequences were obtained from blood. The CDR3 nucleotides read TGTGCCAGCAGCTTGGCAGGGGCGTCGAACACTGAAGCTTTCTTT. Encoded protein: CASSLAGASNTEAFF.